This T cell receptor (beta chain) was retrieved from a study of lymphopenia after photon versus proton radiotherapy. V was shortened by 0 bases and J by 0 bases, with 9 bases between the two germline ends. The CDR3 has 16 amino acids. In germline, CDR1 is MNHEY, CDR2 SVGAGI. The study, taken as a whole, reports: Only patients who died were analyzed for survival; proton advantage is unproven. After lymphocyte nadir, photon-treated repertoires showed oligoclonal expansion, especially CD8+ Temra. Proton therapy kept repertoires fairly stable, unlike photons, which gained effector/memory cells.

The protocol was immunoSEQ multiplex PCR, while the TCRdb copy is restricted to in-frame clones and leaves out a portion. The sample records roughly 57,000 clones, around 88% being singletons. As to this clone: Its antigen is undetermined.

The starting material was peripheral blood, obtained from a patient treated with photon-based radiotherapy. This TCR derives from a man aged 50-59 years with gastric cancer. J is TRBJ2-4 and V is TRBV6-5; unclear D gene. The CDR3 DNA is TGTGCCAGCAGTTACTCGACCGTCCTAGCCAAAAACATTCAGTACTTC. Translating gives CASSYSTVLAKNIQYF.